The 23 T cell receptor beta chains below come from one sample, sequenced in a study of cytomegalovirus exposure and HLA in healthy donors (dated by TCRdb to about 2017). Receptors were amplified or captured by the immunoSEQ multiplex PCR assay. For the multiplex PCR, a mixture combining 60 forward primers for TCR Vbeta segments and 13 reverse primers for TCR Jbeta segments was used. Not all clones reach the TCRdb copy of this immuneACCESS table, which keeps in-frame sequences only. Checked studies attribute under half of the gap to unresolved V genes and leave the rest unexplained. Within this sample are around 100,000 clones, with approximately 80% of them counted one time only. Around 3% of the sample belongs to the ten largest clones. Sequenced: PBMCs. These receptors originate from a woman younger than 35 in good health and CMV-seropositive.

V and J are TRBV30 and TRBJ2-7; the match to TRBD1 covers 7 bases. Trimming took 5 bases from V and 4 from J; bases not matched to a gene: 14. Germline CDR1 and CDR2: GTSNPN and SVGIG (reference sequence). The length of the CDR3 is 15 residues. CDR3 DNA sequence: TGTGCCTGGCGGAATTTAGGGCAGGGGGAGTACGAGCAGTACTTC. It is translated as CAWRNLGQGEYEQYF.

V usage is TRBV4-1 and J usage is TRBJ1-5; D is uncertain. Trimming removed 1 base from V and 4 bases from J, with 11 bases in between. Germline V lookup: CDR1 MGHRA, CDR2 YSYEKL. The CDR3 runs to 15 residues. CDR3 sequence (DNA): TGCGCCAGCAGCCAAGGTGCCCTCGGGAATCAGCCCCAGCATTTT. It specifies CASSQGALGNQPQHF.

The chain uses TRBV5-5 and TRBJ2-7, with 7 bases lining up with TRBD2. V shed 0 bases, J shed 0 bases, and the junction held 12 bases outside the gene matches. This CDR3 contains 18 residues. The germline V gene has CDR1 SGHKS and CDR2 YYEKEE (reference sequence). The CDR3 DNA reads as TGTGCCAGCAGCTTGGAGTGGGGTTTTAGCGGGCCCTCCTACGAGCAGTACTTC. Protein sequence: CASSLEWGFSGPSYEQYF.

The chain employs TRBV9 and TRBJ1-3, with unresolved D. V was clipped by 0 bases and J by 1 base, with 8 bases between them. This CDR3 contains 15 residues. Germline V lookup: CDR1 SGDLS, CDR2 YYNGEE. CDR3 nucleotides: TGTGCCAGCAGCGTAGAGAGTATGTCTGGAAACACCATATATTTT. It yields the protein CASSVESMSGNTIYF.

The chain's CDR3 is CAWSRGLADDEQYF. The DNA for the CDR3 is TGTGCCTGGAGTCGGGGACTAGCGGATGACGAGCAGTACTTC. The chain is built from TRBV30 and TRBJ2-7, with 11 nucleotides matching TRBD2. Looked up from germline, CDR1 is GTSNPN and CDR2 is SVGIG (reference sequence). The CDR3 is 14 amino acids. V dropped 2 bases and J dropped 5; count of bases not matched to a gene: 5.

The chain recombines TRBV9 with TRBJ2-5; 7 positions agree with TRBD2. After removal of 3 bases from V and 0 bases from J, the junction contained 2 bases not matched to a gene. Germline values: CDR1 SGDLS, CDR2 YYNGEE. This CDR3 comprises 14 residues. The CDR3 sequence is CASSAGTNQETQYF. Here the CDR3 DNA reads TGTGCCAGCAGCGCCGGGACTAACCAAGAGACCCAGTACTTC.

The chain couples TRBV6-5 to TRBJ2-3; tentatively, D is TRBD2 (6 bases). Looked up from germline, CDR1 is MNHEY and CDR2 is SVGAGI. CDR3 length equals 14 residues. The V end lost 7 bases, the J end lost 5 bases, and 16 bases lay between the germline ends. The CDR3, as DNA: TGTGCCAGCAAACCTGGGAGTAGCGGAGATACGCAGTATTTT. It codes for CASKPGSSGDTQYF.

The genes are TRBV27 and TRBJ2-1; 10 bases agree with TRBD1. The CDR3 has 14 residues. J lost 3 bases, V lost 6 bases, and 2 bases had no gene match. CDR1 is MNHEY, CDR2 SMNVEV, per germline (reference sequence). As DNA, the CDR3 is TGTGCCAGCAGGACAGGGGGCAACTACAATGAGCAGTTCTTC. Translated: CASRTGGNYNEQFF.

The chain employs TRBV30 and TRBJ1-5; tentatively, D is TRBD1 (5 bases). V was clipped by 0 bases and J by 0 bases, with 9 bases between them. Germline assignment: CDR1 GTSNPN and CDR2 SVGIG (reference sequence). The CDR3 totals 15 residues. DNA of the CDR3: TGTGCCTGGAGTGTAGGGGTATATAGCAATCAGCCCCAGCATTTT. Amino acid sequence: CAWSVGVYSNQPQHF.

About this clone: One end of the junction fails to match germline, which may point to a read error. V and J are TRBV5-4 and TRBJ2-1; maybe TRBD2 (5 bases). Looked up from germline, CDR1 is SGHNT and CDR2 is YYREEE (reference sequence). The CDR3 spans 13 residues. The CDR3 here is CASSLGRAGVRVF. The CDR3 coding sequence is TGTGCCAGCAGCTTGGGCCGCGCCGGGGTGAGGGTCTTC.

The J gene is TRBJ2-5, the V gene TRBV19; 8 nucleotides match TRBD1. The CDR3 totals 14 residues. Trimming removed 10 bases from V and 4 bases from J; junction bases left unmatched: 11. The germline CDR1 and CDR2 sequences are LNHDA and SQIVND (reference sequence). CDR3 nucleotide sequence: TGTGCCACCTGGGGCCAGGGGGCCGGAGAGACCCAGTACTTC. The encoded protein is CATWGQGAGETQYF.

This chain uses TRBV5-1 with TRBJ1-1, with 8 bases matching TRBD1. V trimming: 4 bases; J trimming: 0 bases; junction bases outside the gene matches: 8. Germline CDR1 SGHRS, CDR2 YFSETQ. This CDR3 is built from 16 residues. The CDR3 DNA is TGCGCCAGCAGCCCAGGGGACAGGAGCGTGAACACTGAAGCTTTCTTT. Translating it yields CASSPGDRSVNTEAFF.

This clone was seen more than once but under ten times. The chain recombines TRBV4-1 with TRBJ2-7; a possible D gene is TRBD2 (6 bases). This CDR3 is built from 17 residues. Trimming pared 2 bases from V and 2 bases from J, leaving 19 bases between. Germline-derived CDR1 and CDR2 are MGHRA and YSYEKL. The CDR3: CASSQLFAGSSPYEQYF. CDR3 in DNA: TGCGCCAGCAGCCAACTCTTCGCGGGAAGCTCCCCCTACGAGCAGTACTTC.

This clone has a handful of counts. The V call is TRBV11-2, the J call TRBJ2-7; 11 bases are shared with TRBD2. The CDR3 loop spans 19 amino acids. V was pared by 5 bases and J by 2 bases, with 17 bases of the junction left unmatched. Germline CDR1 is SGHAT and CDR2 is FQNNGV. CDR3 bases: TGTGCCAGCAGCAAAACCGGGACGGCCGGGACTAGCGGAGCCTACGAGCAGTACTTC. Translating gives CASSKTGTAGTSGAYEQYF.

This clone has only one observation. V and J are TRBV10-1 and TRBJ2-7; tentative D call: TRBD2 (6 bases). Germline CDR1 and CDR2: WNHNN and SYGVQD (reference sequence). This CDR3 is 15 amino acids long. Trimming stripped 0 bases from V and 7 bases from J, with 16 bases between. The CDR3 sequence is CASSESIGDLGEQYF. In DNA, the CDR3 is TGCGCCAGCAGTGAGTCGATCGGGGACTTGGGTGAGCAGTACTTC.

The chain recombines TRBV19 with TRBJ1-1; D not certain. This CDR3 region has 12 residues. CDR1 and CDR2 (germline): LNHDA, SQIVND (reference sequence). Trimming took 2 bases from V and 6 from J, leaving 7 bases between them. The CDR3, as DNA: TGTGCCAGTAGTATAAAGCCCTCTGAAGCTTTCTTT. It codes for CASSIKPSEAFF.

The rearrangement links TRBV5-1 to TRBJ2-1; TRBD2 aligns across 8 bases. The junction had 4 bases not matched to a gene; V was cut back by 0 bases and J by 2 bases. The CDR3 totals 16 residues. Germline CDR1 and CDR2: SGHRS and YFSETQ. The CDR3 is CASSLVSGATYNEQFF. The CDR3, as DNA: TGCGCCAGCAGCTTGGTTAGCGGGGCGACCTACAATGAGCAGTTCTTC.

CDR3 nucleotides: TGTGCCAGCGGACAGGCGGGCGAGCAGTACTTC. This codes for CASGQAGEQYF. The chain employs TRBV25-1 and TRBJ2-5; 7 nucleotides agree with TRBD1. TRBJ2-7 explains the end of the DNA better; the J call may be wrong. This CDR3 is built from 11 residues. Germline V lookup: CDR1 MGHDK, CDR2 SYGVNS.

This clone has just a few counts. This CDR3 is CASSPIAGVHEQFF. Written as DNA, the CDR3 is TGTGCCAGCAGTCCGATAGCGGGAGTACATGAGCAGTTCTTC. V is TRBV28 and J is TRBJ2-1; TRBD2 agrees at 9 bases. The CDR3 consists of 14 residues. Looked up from germline, CDR1 is MDHEN and CDR2 is SYDVKM. V dropped 5 bases and J dropped 8; count of bases not matched to a gene: 7.

The chain carries TRBV6-1 and TRBJ2-7; tentatively, D is TRBD2 (7 bases). The CDR3 consists of 15 residues. V dropped 7 bases and J dropped 1 base, with 17 bases sitting between them. Germline CDR1 MNHNS, CDR2 SASEGT. CDR3 protein: CASKRRGGGSYEQYF. The CDR3 DNA reads TGTGCCAGCAAAAGAAGAGGGGGGGGATCCTACGAGCAGTACTTC.

The J gene is TRBJ1-2, the V gene TRBV6-5, with 7 bases identical to TRBD1. The CDR3 runs 15 residues. The V gene end was trimmed by 6 bases and the J gene end by 4 bases; junction bases not matched to a gene: 11. Germline V gene sequence: CDR1 MNHEY, CDR2 SVGAGI. CDR3 nucleotides: TGTGCCAGCAGCCCCACAGTGGGACAGCCCTATGGCTACACCTTC. It codes for CASSPTVGQPYGYTF.

The J gene is TRBJ1-2, the V gene TRBV7-2, with D possibly TRBD1 on 6 matching bases. V lost 8 bases and J 4 bases, leaving 14 bases between the germline ends. There are 13 residues in the CDR3. Germline assignment: CDR1 SGHTA and CDR2 FQGNSA. CDR3 nucleotide sequence: TGTGCCAGCGGTACAGGGTACGGCTATGGCTACACCTTC. Amino acids: CASGTGYGYGYTF.

This clone has a single count. J is TRBJ1-2 and V is TRBV25-1, with a possible D match to TRBD1 (5 bases). Germline values: CDR1 MGHDK, CDR2 SYGVNS. CDR3 size: 11 residues. V was clipped by 4 bases and J by 7 bases, with 7 bases between them. The CDR3 here is CASSAGPGYTF. For the CDR3, the DNA is TGTGCCAGCAGTGCAGGGCCTGGCTACACCTTC.